This entry lists 21 T cell receptor beta chains sequenced from one sample in a study of vaccination and CD4 T cells after COVID-19. The Oncomine TCR Beta short-read assay sequenced DNA from cultured CD4+ T cells. One entry per CDR3 protein results from TCRdb running MiXCR on the PCR reads. The profile covers approximately 20,000 distinct CDR3 sequences, with just over 45% appearing a single time and 3% taken by the ten largest. Indicated treatment: roughly 10-day PBMC culture with coronavirus spike peptide pools or control peptides (ViraFEST assay). These receptors have no known antigen. This specimen was CD4+ T cells from blood, cultured in vitro, taken after SARS-CoV-2 vaccination. These receptors were taken from a human donor who had recovered from COVID-19.

The chain couples TRBV18 to TRBJ2-5; D gene uncertain. V lost 3 bases and J lost 1, with 3 bases in between. CDR3 length equals 12 residues. Per germline, CDR1 KGHSH and CDR2 LQKENI. The chain's CDR3 is CASSPTQETQYF. The CDR3 region has the DNA TGTGCCAGCTCACCTACCCAAGAGACCCAGTACTTC.

The table lists this clonotype with a few counts. The CDR3 region is CASSIDLNANSNQPQHF. CDR3 nucleotide sequence: TGTGCCAGTAGTATAGATCTTAATGCAAATAGCAATCAGCCCCAGCATTTT. The chain links TRBV19 to TRBJ1-5; no clear D. This CDR3 has 17 residues. V was clipped by 0 bases and J by 0 bases, with 12 bases between them. Germline lookup yields CDR1 LNHDA and CDR2 SQIVND (reference sequence).

The chain couples TRBV5-4 to TRBJ2-7; 13 bases are shared with TRBD2. The CDR3 has 15 amino acids. With V trimmed by 0 bases and J by 6 bases, 3 bases remained unmatched. The germline V gene has CDR1 SGHNT and CDR2 YYREEE (reference sequence). The chain's CDR3 is CASSLEGLAGVEQYF. CDR3 in DNA: TGTGCCAGCAGCTTGGAAGGACTAGCGGGAGTCGAGCAGTACTTC.

Judged by abundance, this clonotype is medium-sized. The chain joins TRBV28 to TRBJ2-6, with D maybe TRBD1 (6 bases). CDR3 length equals 15 residues. Germline V lookup: CDR1 MDHEN, CDR2 SYDVKM. Trimming took off 2 bases at V and 1 base at J, with 6 bases between the two ends. For the CDR3, the DNA is TGTGCCAGCAGTTTAACAGGGTCTGGGGCCAACGTCCTGACTTTC. This gives the protein CASSLTGSGANVLTF.

This clonotype showed up just once. V and J are TRBV15 and TRBJ2-5; the D is unclear. The CDR3 spans 13 residues. V lost 1 base and J lost 5, with 8 bases in between. In germline, CDR1 is LNHNV, CDR2 YYDKDF (reference sequence). CDR3 in DNA: TGTGCCACCAGCAGAGCCTTGGGGGAGACCCAGTACTTC. This gives the protein CATSRALGETQYF.

The chain joins TRBV20-1 to TRBJ1-1; D remains unclear. The CDR3 sequence is 14 residues long. The germline V and J ends were trimmed by 3 bases and 4 bases, with 15 bases remaining between them. CDR1 is DFQATT, CDR2 SNEGSKA, per germline (reference sequence). CDR3 sequence (DNA): TGCAGTGCTAGGATATCGGCCTTGCGCACTGAAGCTTTCTTT. The encoded protein is CSARISALRTEAFF.

V usage is TRBV6-2 or TRBV6-3 and J usage is TRBJ1-2; a possible D gene is TRBD1 (6 bases). V gave up 2 bases and J gave up 6 bases, with 16 bases separating them. This CDR3 has 15 residues. The germline V gene encodes CDR1 MNHEY and CDR2 SVGEGT. CDR3 residues: CASSYRGTSPNGYTF. DNA of the CDR3: TGTGCCAGCAGTTACAGGGGGACGTCGCCTAATGGCTACACCTTC.

The rearrangement joins TRBV21-1 to TRBJ1-6; TRBD1 was called by the table and not checked on the DNA. TRBV21-1 constitutes a pseudogene. The CDR3 is made up of 18 amino acids. CDR3 sequence: CASSRSGGKGSYNSPLHF. CDR3 bases: TGTGCCAGCAGCAGGTCAGGGGGCAAGGGCTCCTATAATTCACCCCTCCACTTT.

This clonotype was counted a single time. CDR3 sequence: CASSSQRGLTDTQYF. The CDR3 DNA follows: TGTGCCAGCAGCTCCCAGCGAGGACTCACAGATACGCAGTATTTT. The chain employs TRBV11-3 and TRBJ2-3; possible D gene TRBD2, 5 bases. Germline CDR1 and CDR2: SGHNT and YENEEA. The CDR3 is 15 residues long. V dropped 4 bases and J dropped 2 bases, with 13 bases sitting between them.

This sequence joins TRBV18 and TRBJ2-5, with a tentative D call TRBD2 (5 bases). The CDR3 covers 14 residues. Germline CDR1 is KGHSH and CDR2 is LQKENI. Trimming removed 1 base at V and 5 bases at J, with 11 bases between. The CDR3 loop is CASSPRTTGETQYF. CDR3 bases: TGTGCCAGCTCACCACGGACGACGGGGGAGACCCAGTACTTC.

This clonotype was picked up a small number of times. The CDR3 nucleotides read TGTGCCAGCAGCTTAGTCGGAGGGGGCAGGATGAGAGAGACCCAGTACTTC. Its translation is CASSLVGGGRMRETQYF. The gene calls are TRBV7-2 and TRBJ2-5; maybe TRBD1 (7 bases). V dropped 1 base and J dropped 4 bases, with 19 bases sitting between them. Germline V lookup: CDR1 SGHTA, CDR2 FQGNSA. The CDR3 runs to 17 residues. The full variable domain, in which reference TRBV7-2 and TRBJ2-5 provide the parts outside the CDR3, is GAGVSQSPSNKVTEKGKDVELRCDPISGHTALYWYRQSLGQGLEFLIYFQGNSAPDKSGLPSDRFSAERTGGSVSTLTIQRTQQEDSAVYLCASSLVGGGRMRETQYFGPGTRLLVL.

This clonotype appeared once. The chain is built from TRBV6-1 and TRBJ2-5; D uncertain. Trimming took off 2 bases at V and 4 bases at J, with 5 bases between the two ends. The CDR3 has 12 amino acids. Germline CDR1 reads MNHNS; CDR2 reads SASEGT. DNA of the CDR3: TGTGCCAGCAGTGAATACGGAGAGACCCAGTACTTC. This gives the protein CASSEYGETQYF.

V and J are TRBV7-9 and TRBJ1-2; D unresolved. Germline CDR1 and CDR2: SEHNR and FQNEAQ (reference sequence). The ends were cut back, 3 bases at V and 6 bases at J, with 8 bases in the middle. There are 12 residues in the CDR3. In nucleotides, the CDR3 is TGTGCCAGCAGCTTCCAGTCACATGGCTACACCTTC. Translated, it gives CASSFQSHGYTF.

This clonotype was counted only a few times. This chain connects TRBV7-2 to TRBJ1-2; D gene unclear. Trimming cost V 5 bases and J 0 bases, with 13 bases left between them. Germline CDR1 is SGHTA and CDR2 is FQGNSA. This CDR3 is 15 amino acids long. The CDR3 sequence: CASSRQTEANYGYTF. The CDR3, as DNA: TGTGCCAGCAGCCGTCAGACTGAAGCTAACTATGGCTACACCTTC.

The rearrangement links TRBV5-6 to TRBJ2-7, with 11 positions matching TRBD1. The ends lost 4 bases at V and 5 bases at J; junction bases unmatched: 5. This CDR3 has 14 amino acids. Germline CDR1 SGHDT, CDR2 YYEEEE. In nucleotides, the CDR3 is TGTGCCAGCAGCCACGGACAGGGGGCCGACGAGCAGTACTTC. Its protein product is CASSHGQGADEQYF.

The J gene is TRBJ2-3, the V gene TRBV28; 7 bases map to TRBD2. Germline values: CDR1 MDHEN, CDR2 SYDVKM. The V gene end was trimmed by 5 bases and the J gene end by 0 bases; junction bases not matched to a gene: 2. The CDR3 covers 14 residues. The CDR3 nucleotides read TGTGCCAGCAGTCGCGGGGGAAGCACAGATACGCAGTATTTT. Its protein product is CASSRGGSTDTQYF. Using reference TRBV28 and TRBJ2-3 for the parts outside the CDR3, the full variable domain is DVKVTQSSRYLVKRTGEKVFLECVQDMDHENMFWYRQDPGLGLRLIYFSYDVKMKEKGDIPEGYSVSREKKERFSLILESASTNQTSMYLCASSRGGSTDTQYFGPGTRLTVL.

This clonotype was found a few times. The V and J genes are TRBV7-3 and TRBJ1-2, with a weak D call TRBD1 (5 bases). The germline gives CDR1 SGHTA, CDR2 FQGTGA. The CDR3 spans 14 residues. V was trimmed by 1 base and J by 8 bases, leaving 14 bases between them. CDR3: CASSLSPGTGGYTF. DNA of the CDR3: TGTGCCAGCAGCTTAAGTCCGGGGACGGGCGGCTACACCTTC. Full variable domain (remainder filled in from reference TRBV7-3 and TRBJ1-2): GAGVSQTPSNKVTEKGKYVELRCDPISGHTALYWYRQSLGQGPEFLIYFQGTGAADDSGLPNDRFFAVRPEGSVSTLKIQRTERGDSAVYLCASSLSPGTGGYTFGSGTRLTVV.

The CDR3: CSAYAGTSADTQYF. In DNA, the CDR3 is TGCAGTGCTTATGCCGGGACTAGCGCAGATACGCAGTATTTT. The rearrangement links TRBV20-1 to TRBJ2-3; 10 nucleotides line up with TRBD2. The germline V gene encodes CDR1 DFQATT and CDR2 SNEGSKA (reference sequence). CDR3 length: 14 residues. Trimming at V came to 5 bases and at J to 4 bases, leaving 6 bases not matched to a gene.

In its sample, this clonotype was seen a few times. The gene calls are TRBV6-1 and TRBJ1-1; TRBD1 matches at 7 bases. Germline V gives CDR1 MNHNS, CDR2 SASEGT. The CDR3 runs 14 residues. V dropped 5 bases and J dropped 14; count of bases not matched to a gene: 17. Here the CDR3 reads CASSPWGTELAGFF. The DNA for the CDR3 is TGTGCCAGCAGTCCCTGGGGGACAGAATTGGCTGGGTTCTTT.

This chain connects TRBV20-1 to TRBJ1-6, with D tentatively TRBD1 (5 bases). Trimming pared 2 bases from V and 6 bases from J, leaving 14 bases between. CDR1 is DFQATT and CDR2 is SNEGSKA in the germline V gene (reference sequence). The CDR3 consists of 15 residues. CDR3 sequence reads: CSARRDSWGNSPLHF. The CDR3 nucleotides read TGCAGTGCTAGACGCGACAGTTGGGGTAATTCACCCCTCCACTTT.

This clonotype was observed a handful of times. This sequence joins TRBV20-1 and TRBJ2-3; TRBD2 matches 7 bases. The junction had 8 bases not matched to a gene; V was cut back by 2 bases and J by 0 bases. The germline V gene has CDR1 DFQATT and CDR2 SNEGSKA (reference sequence). The CDR3 has 16 residues. CDR3 bases: TGCAGTGCTAGAAGTTATCGCGGGGGTAGCACAGATACGCAGTATTTT. Protein product: CSARSYRGGSTDTQYF.